A single sample gave rise to the 23 T cell receptor beta chains below, sequenced in a study of T cell changes during pregnancy in multiple sclerosis. Profiling relied on immunoSEQ multiplex PCR, and the TCRdb table lists in-frame clones only, not all of them. The profile covers 80,000 or so clones, with nearly 95% appearing a single time and around 0.97% taken by the ten largest. The starting material was peripheral blood, obtained in the second trimester of pregnancy. The receptors derive from a female donor in good health, enrolled as a control in a pregnancy study.

This chain connects TRBV18 to TRBJ2-7; 7 nucleotides line up with TRBD1. Germline V CDR1 and CDR2: KGHSH, LQKENI. The V segment lost 5 bases and the J segment 2 bases; nucleotides outside the gene matches: 6. The CDR3 contains 14 residues. The CDR3 is CASSGTEITYEQYF. CDR3 nucleotide sequence: TGTGCCAGCTCAGGGACAGAGATTACCTACGAGCAGTACTTC.

CDR3 coding DNA: TGTGCCAGCAGTTTACTGTTAGCGGGAGGTCCCTACGAGCAGTACTTC. It yields the protein CASSLLLAGGPYEQYF. The rearrangement joins TRBV27 to TRBJ2-7; 10 bases line up with TRBD2. CDR3 length equals 16 residues. The junction had 6 bases not matched to a gene; V was cut back by 2 bases and J by 2 bases. Germline assignment: CDR1 MNHEY and CDR2 SMNVEV (reference sequence).

The rearrangement uses TRBV5-4 and TRBJ2-3; 11 bases line up with TRBD2. CDR1 and CDR2 (germline): SGHNT, YYREEE (reference sequence). After removal of 4 bases from V and 6 bases from J, the junction contained 22 bases not matched to a gene. The length of the CDR3 is 20 residues. CDR3 region: CASSPLPRVAGGPGADTQYF. The CDR3 DNA sequence: TGTGCCAGCAGCCCCCTCCCTAGGGTAGCGGGAGGGCCGGGCGCTGATACGCAGTATTTT.

The V call is TRBV9, the J call TRBJ2-2; the match to TRBD2 covers 9 bases. There are 15 residues in the CDR3. In germline, CDR1 is SGDLS, CDR2 YYNGEE. After removal of 0 bases from V and 4 bases from J, the junction contained 1 base not matched to a gene. The CDR3 here is CASSVATSGTGELFF. CDR3 DNA sequence: TGTGCCAGCAGCGTAGCGACTAGCGGCACCGGGGAGCTGTTTTTT.

The chain carries TRBV15 and TRBJ1-1; no reliable D call. V was cut by 0 bases and J by 0 bases, with 14 bases left in between. This CDR3 comprises 17 residues. The germline V gene encodes CDR1 LNHNV and CDR2 YYDKDF (reference sequence). The CDR3 coding sequence is TGTGCCACCAGCAGAGATCTGGACTTACCCATGAACACTGAAGCTTTCTTT. Its protein is CATSRDLDLPMNTEAFF. The complete variable domain, with remaining parts taken from reference TRBV15 and TRBJ1-1, reads DAMVIQNPRYQVTQFGKPVTLSCSQTLNHNVMYWYQQKSSQAPKLLFHYYDKDFNNEADTPDNFQSRRPNTSFCFLDIRSPGLGDTAMYLCATSRDLDLPMNTEAFFGQGTRLTVV.

V is TRBV5-5 and J is TRBJ2-2; 7 positions match TRBD1. This CDR3 is 17 amino acids long. J gave up 3 bases and V 2 bases, and 10 bases lay outside the gene matches. CDR1 is SGHKS, CDR2 YYEKEE, per germline (reference sequence). The CDR3 sequence is CASSLLPTGRHTGELFF. CDR3 sequence (DNA): TGTGCCAGCAGCTTACTGCCGACAGGGCGGCACACCGGGGAGCTGTTTTTT.

This clone was detected once. The chain employs TRBV2 and TRBJ1-5, with D hard to call. Trimming stripped 4 bases from V and 0 bases from J, with 10 bases between. The CDR3 is 15 residues long. Germline V CDR1 and CDR2: SNHLY, FYNNEI. The CDR3 region is CASSVEDYSNQPQHF. The CDR3 DNA is TGTGCCAGCAGTGTTGAGGATTATAGCAATCAGCCCCAGCATTTT.

This clone was detected only once. V and J are TRBV7-9 and TRBJ2-7, with a weak D call TRBD2 (7 bases). This CDR3 contains 15 residues. V lost 5 bases, J lost 2 bases, and 16 bases lay in between. Germline assignment: CDR1 SEHNR and CDR2 FQNEAQ (reference sequence). The chain's CDR3 is CASSPGGQFPYEQYF. CDR3 sequence (DNA): TGTGCCAGCAGCCCCGGGGGGCAGTTCCCCTACGAGCAGTACTTC.

The chain joins TRBV4-2 to TRBJ1-5; maybe TRBD1 (5 bases). This CDR3 is built from 15 residues. Germline V CDR1 and CDR2: LGHNA, YNFKEQ. V lost 1 base and J 7 bases, leaving 14 bases between the germline ends. CDR3 amino acids: CASSQVGSGLQPQHF. The CDR3 nucleotides read TGTGCCAGCAGCCAAGTCGGGTCAGGGCTCCAGCCCCAGCATTTT.

The chain combines TRBV5-1 with TRBJ2-1; TRBD2 is a possible D gene (6 bases). Germline V gives CDR1 SGHRS, CDR2 YFSETQ. The CDR3 has 13 residues. Trimming cost V 0 bases and J 8 bases, with 9 bases left between them. CDR3 in DNA: TGCGCCAGCAGCTTGGGGGGGGTGGATGAGCAGTTCTTC. It specifies CASSLGGVDEQFF.

The V call is TRBV13, the J call TRBJ2-1, with 9 bases matching TRBD2. With V trimmed by 5 bases and J by 7 bases, 9 bases remained unmatched. The CDR3 is 15 residues long. Per the germline V gene, CDR1 is PRHDT and CDR2 is FYEKMQ (reference sequence). The CDR3 region is CASSPGVAGVNEQFF. CDR3 nucleotides: TGTGCCAGCAGCCCAGGGGTAGCGGGAGTTAATGAGCAGTTCTTC.

The rearrangement joins TRBV18 to TRBJ2-7; D is uncertain. Between the trimmed V and J ends, which lost 3 bases and 5 bases, there was a span of 14 bases. The CDR3 spans 14 residues. Per the germline V gene, CDR1 is KGHSH and CDR2 is LQKENI. In nucleotides, the CDR3 is TGTGCCAGCTCACCTACCCCGATTCCGGACGAGCAGTACTTC. Translated, it gives CASSPTPIPDEQYF.

The chain has TRBV5-5 and TRBJ1-4; the D is unclear. The germline V and J ends were trimmed by 1 base and 0 bases, with 10 bases remaining between them. Germline CDR1 SGHKS, CDR2 YYEKEE (reference sequence). The CDR3 sequence is 16 residues long. Here the CDR3 reads CASSLLTAATNEKLFF. CDR3 DNA sequence: TGTGCCAGCAGCTTGTTAACTGCCGCAACTAATGAAAAACTGTTTTTT.

This chain links TRBV9 with TRBJ2-1; no reliable D call. The CDR3 extends over 14 amino acids. Trimming took off 0 bases at V and 6 bases at J, with 10 bases between the two ends. Germline CDR1 is SGDLS and CDR2 is YYNGEE. CDR3 DNA sequence: TGTGCCAGCAGCGTAGGAGCCTCTTCCAATGAGCAGTTCTTC. This translates into CASSVGASSNEQFF.

V gene TRBV5-6 combines with J gene TRBJ2-1; 9 nucleotides align to TRBD2. V gave up 3 bases and J gave up 7 bases; unmatched junction bases: 5. The CDR3 sequence is 14 residues long. The germline V gene encodes CDR1 SGHDT and CDR2 YYEEEE. CDR3 DNA: TGTGCCAGCAGCTCGGGACTAGCTCTGAATGAGCAGTTCTTC. It translates to CASSSGLALNEQFF. Full variable domain (remainder filled in from reference TRBV5-6 and TRBJ2-1): DAGVTQSPTHLIKTRGQQVTLRCSPKSGHDTVSWYQQALGQGPQFIFQYYEEEERQRGNFPDRFSGHQFPNYSSELNVNALLLGDSALYLCASSSGLALNEQFFGPGTRLTVL.

The chain carries TRBV2 and TRBJ2-5; weak D call: TRBD2 (5 bases). The germline V and J ends were trimmed by 3 bases and 5 bases, with 7 bases remaining between them. Germline lookup yields CDR1 SNHLY and CDR2 FYNNEI. This CDR3 has 12 residues. CDR3 nucleotide sequence: TGTGCCAGCAGTGACAGGAGGGAGACCCAGTACTTC. Amino acids: CASSDRRETQYF.

The chain links TRBV6-1 to TRBJ2-1; tentatively, D is TRBD1 (5 bases). The CDR3 is 15 amino acids. V lost 4 bases and J lost 7, with 17 bases in between. Germline-derived CDR1 and CDR2 are MNHNS and SASEGT. CDR3 in amino acids: CASSVTGYPQNEQFF. The CDR3 DNA reads as TGTGCCAGCAGTGTAACAGGCTACCCCCAAAATGAGCAGTTCTTC.

The rearrangement uses TRBV27 and TRBJ2-7; a possible D gene is TRBD1 (6 bases). The CDR3 sequence is 13 residues long. CDR1 MNHEY and CDR2 SMNVEV come from the germline V gene (reference sequence). V lost 2 bases and J lost 6, with 11 bases in between. The CDR3 region is CASSLGPDSEQYF. The CDR3 DNA is TGTGCCAGCAGTTTAGGCCCGGACAGCGAGCAGTACTTC.

This clone was recorded once. This rearrangement joins TRBV19 to TRBJ1-5; D unresolved. CDR1 and CDR2 from the germline V gene are LNHDA and SQIVND (reference sequence). The V and J ends lost 5 bases and 3 bases respectively, with 8 bases between them. This CDR3 comprises 13 residues. CDR3 in amino acids: CASSAAVNQPQHF. CDR3 nucleotides: TGTGCCAGTAGTGCGGCGGTCAATCAGCCCCAGCATTTT.

This chain connects TRBV5-1 to TRBJ2-3; weak D call: TRBD1 (6 bases). V dropped 4 bases and J dropped 3 bases, with 12 bases sitting between them. CDR1 and CDR2 from the germline V gene are SGHRS and YFSETQ. The CDR3 is 14 amino acids. CDR3 DNA: TGCGCCAGCAGCCCCCGGACAGATACAGATACGCAGTATTTT. This sequence encodes CASSPRTDTDTQYF.

The chain has TRBV28 and TRBJ2-2; tentatively, D is TRBD2 (6 bases). This CDR3 comprises 17 residues. Germline V gene data show CDR1 as MDHEN and CDR2 as SYDVKM. Trimming took off 4 bases at V and 4 bases at J, with 19 bases between the two ends. This CDR3 is CASSYETSGPFTGELFF. CDR3 DNA sequence: TGTGCCAGCAGTTACGAGACTAGTGGTCCTTTCACCGGGGAGCTGTTTTTT.

This clone was detected once. This chain connects TRBV27 to TRBJ2-5, with TRBD2 matching over 11 bases. There are 13 residues in the CDR3. After removal of 5 bases from V and 4 bases from J, the junction contained 0 bases not matched to a gene. Germline CDR1 and CDR2: MNHEY and SMNVEV (reference sequence). CDR3 sequence reads: CASSGTSGETQYF. The CDR3 DNA is TGTGCCAGCAGTGGGACTAGCGGAGAGACCCAGTACTTC.

The chain uses TRBV5-4 and TRBJ2-2; 14 nucleotides line up with TRBD2. Per germline, CDR1 SGHNT and CDR2 YYREEE (reference sequence). The CDR3 has 17 residues. V lost 4 bases, J lost 6 bases, and 8 bases stayed unmatched. The CDR3 loop reads CASSPGTSGRVPGELFF. CDR3 DNA: TGTGCCAGCAGCCCAGGGACTAGCGGGAGAGTCCCCGGGGAGCTGTTTTTT.